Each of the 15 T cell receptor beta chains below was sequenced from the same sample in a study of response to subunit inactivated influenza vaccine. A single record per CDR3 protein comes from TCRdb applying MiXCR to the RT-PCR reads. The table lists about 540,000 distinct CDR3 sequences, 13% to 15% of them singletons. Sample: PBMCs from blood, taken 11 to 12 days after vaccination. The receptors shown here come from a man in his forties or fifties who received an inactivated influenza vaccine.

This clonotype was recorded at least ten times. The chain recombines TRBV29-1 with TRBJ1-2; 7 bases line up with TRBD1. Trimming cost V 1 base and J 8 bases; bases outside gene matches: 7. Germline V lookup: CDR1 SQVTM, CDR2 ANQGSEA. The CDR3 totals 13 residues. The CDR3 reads CSVEVRQGRGYTF. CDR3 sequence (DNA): TGCAGCGTTGAAGTGCGACAGGGCCGGGGCTACACCTTC.

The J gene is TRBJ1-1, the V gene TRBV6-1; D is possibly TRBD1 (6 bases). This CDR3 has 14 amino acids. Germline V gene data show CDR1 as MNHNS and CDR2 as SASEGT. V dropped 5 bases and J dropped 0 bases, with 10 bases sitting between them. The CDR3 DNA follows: TGTGCCAGCAGTACACAGGGTTTGAACACTGAAGCTTTCTTT. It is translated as CASSTQGLNTEAFF.

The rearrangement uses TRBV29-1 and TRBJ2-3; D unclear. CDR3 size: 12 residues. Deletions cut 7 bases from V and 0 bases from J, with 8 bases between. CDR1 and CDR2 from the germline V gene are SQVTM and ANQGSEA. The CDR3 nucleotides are TGCAGCGGTTCGGAGAGCACAGATACGCAGTATTTT. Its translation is CSGSESTDTQYF.

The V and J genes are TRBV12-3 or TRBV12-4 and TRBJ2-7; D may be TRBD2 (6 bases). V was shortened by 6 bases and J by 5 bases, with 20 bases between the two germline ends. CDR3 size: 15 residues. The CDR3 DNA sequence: TGTGCCAGCAGCCGGGACTGGCAAATGGTTGACGAGCAGTACTTC. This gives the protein CASSRDWQMVDEQYF.

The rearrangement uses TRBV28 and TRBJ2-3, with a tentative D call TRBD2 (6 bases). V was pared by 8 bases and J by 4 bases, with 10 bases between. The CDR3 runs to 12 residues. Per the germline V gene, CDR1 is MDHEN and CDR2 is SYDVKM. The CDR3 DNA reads TGTGCCAGCCTCCGCGGGGCAGATACGCAGTATTTT. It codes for CASLRGADTQYF.

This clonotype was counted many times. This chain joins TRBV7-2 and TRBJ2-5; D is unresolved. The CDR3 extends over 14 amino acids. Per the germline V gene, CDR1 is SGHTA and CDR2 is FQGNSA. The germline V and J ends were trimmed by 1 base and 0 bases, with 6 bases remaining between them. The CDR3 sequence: CASSLGTDQETQYF. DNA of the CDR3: TGTGCCAGCAGCTTAGGAACAGACCAAGAGACCCAGTACTTC.

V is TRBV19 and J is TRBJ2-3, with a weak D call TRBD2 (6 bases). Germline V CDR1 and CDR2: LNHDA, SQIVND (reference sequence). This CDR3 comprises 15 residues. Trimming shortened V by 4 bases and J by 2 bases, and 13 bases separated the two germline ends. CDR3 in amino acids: CASSTRAGSTDTQYF. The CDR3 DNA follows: TGTGCCAGTAGTACGCGAGCGGGCTCCACAGATACGCAGTATTTT.

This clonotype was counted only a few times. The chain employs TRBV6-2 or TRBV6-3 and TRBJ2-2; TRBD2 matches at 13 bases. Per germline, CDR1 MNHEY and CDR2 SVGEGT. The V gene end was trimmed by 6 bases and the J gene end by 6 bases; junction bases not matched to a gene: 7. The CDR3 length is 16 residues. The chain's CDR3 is CASSLAGLAGAGELFF. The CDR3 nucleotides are TGTGCCAGCAGCCTCGCCGGACTAGCGGGAGCCGGGGAGCTGTTTTTT.

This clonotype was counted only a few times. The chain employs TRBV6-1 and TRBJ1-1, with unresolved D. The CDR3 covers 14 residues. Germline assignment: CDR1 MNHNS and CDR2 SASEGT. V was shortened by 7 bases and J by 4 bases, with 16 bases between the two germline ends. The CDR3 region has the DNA TGTGCCAGCAACCCTGGGGATTTACTCACTGAAGCTTTCTTT. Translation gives CASNPGDLLTEAFF.

CDR3 in amino acids: CSARDQGSNSPLHF. The DNA of the CDR3 is TGCAGTGCTAGAGATCAGGGTAGTAATTCACCCCTCCACTTT. The chain joins TRBV20-1 to TRBJ1-6; D might be TRBD1 (5 bases). Looked up from germline, CDR1 is DFQATT and CDR2 is SNEGSKA (reference sequence). There are 14 residues in the CDR3. V lost 0 bases to trimming and J lost 6 bases, with 9 bases between them.

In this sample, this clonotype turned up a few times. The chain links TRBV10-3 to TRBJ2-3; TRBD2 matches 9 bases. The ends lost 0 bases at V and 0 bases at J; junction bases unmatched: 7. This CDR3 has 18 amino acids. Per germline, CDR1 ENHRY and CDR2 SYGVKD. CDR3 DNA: TGTGCCATCAGTGAGTCGGTAAAAAGCGGGAGGAGCACAGATACGCAGTATTTT. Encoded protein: CAISESVKSGRSTDTQYF.

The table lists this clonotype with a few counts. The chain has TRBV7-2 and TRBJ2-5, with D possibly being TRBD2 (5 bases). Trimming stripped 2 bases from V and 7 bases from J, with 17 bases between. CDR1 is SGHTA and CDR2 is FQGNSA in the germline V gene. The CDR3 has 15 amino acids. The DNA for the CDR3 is TGTGCCAGCAGCTTAACCGGAGGTTATCTAGGGACCCAGTACTTC. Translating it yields CASSLTGGYLGTQYF.

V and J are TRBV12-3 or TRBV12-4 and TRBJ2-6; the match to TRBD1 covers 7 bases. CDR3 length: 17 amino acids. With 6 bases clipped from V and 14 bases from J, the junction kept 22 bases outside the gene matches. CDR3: CASRPADPPGQPSFLTF. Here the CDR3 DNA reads TGTGCCAGCAGACCCGCAGATCCCCCGGGACAGCCTAGTTTCCTGACTTTC.

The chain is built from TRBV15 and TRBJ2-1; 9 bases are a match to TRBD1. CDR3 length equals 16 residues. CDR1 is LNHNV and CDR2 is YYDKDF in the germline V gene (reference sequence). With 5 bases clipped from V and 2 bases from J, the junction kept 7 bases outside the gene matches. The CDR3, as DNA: TGTGCCACCAGCGGGATCCGGGACAGGGCCTACAATGAGCAGTTCTTC. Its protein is CATSGIRDRAYNEQFF.

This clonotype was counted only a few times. The CDR3 DNA follows: TGTGCCAGCATAGGAAGGACCTCCTACGAGCAGTACTTC. Its protein is CASIGRTSYEQYF. This chain uses TRBV28 with TRBJ2-7, with D unclear. The CDR3 sequence is 13 residues long. Germline CDR1 is MDHEN and CDR2 is SYDVKM. V gave up 7 bases and J gave up 0 bases, with 10 bases separating them.